This entry concerns a single T cell receptor beta chain. Profiling relied on immunoSEQ multiplex PCR, and the TCRdb table lists in-frame clones only, not all of them. The table records tens of thousands of clones, 88% of them present only once. The sample is drawn from a study of OX40 agonist ivuxolimab in advanced cancers. Turning to the study itself: Ivuxolimab is a fully human IgG2 antibody that activates OX40 (CD134). Three dose-escalation patients had partial responses: one with hepatocellular carcinoma and two with cutaneous melanoma.

Germline assignment: CDR1 SEHNR and CDR2 FQNEAQ (reference sequence). V was pared by 1 base and J by 6 bases, with 13 bases between. CDR3 length equals 14 residues. This TCR was recovered from an adult with an advanced solid tumor such as melanoma, head and neck, liver or kidney cancer. The sample consisted of CD4+ or CD8+ T cells sorted from blood, taken in a trial of the OX40 agonist ivuxolimab. The chain carries TRBV7-9 and TRBJ2-7; no definite D call. CDR3 DNA: TGTGCCAGCAGCTTAGTGGGTGGTTTGGGCGAGCAGTACTTC. This sequence encodes CASSLVGGLGEQYF.